This TCR beta chain originates from a study of T cell clusters in autoimmune cytopenias. Study-level information: A median age of around 59 years and mean of roughly 56 years characterized healthy donor controls.

One tube held mixed TRB-A and TRB-B primer pools for touch-down PCR. TCRdb reworked the multiplex PCR reads into one entry per CDR3 protein, no DNA. Here the sample table reports roughly 15,000 distinct CDR3 sequences. Germline V gives CDR1 SQVTM, CDR2 ANQGSEA. CDR3 size: 16 residues. By frequency, this clonotype registers medium-sized. TRB amplification used 250 ng of peripheral blood genomic DNA. This same sample was also taken into another study, of T cell repertoires in aging, cancer and after chemotherapy. That work states: Repeat sampling of healthy donors over several months to years showed clear clonal overlap. Age-matched healthy donors had significantly more diverse, less clonal blood TCR repertoires than untreated cancer patients.

Sequencing used peripheral blood. The TCR originated in a human donor in good health. V and J are TRBV29-1 and TRBJ2-7; TCRdb reports TRBD1, a call that lacks DNA to check it against. The chain's CDR3 is CSVEPAEQGRSYEQYF.